Included here is one T cell receptor (beta chain) sequence, with context. V was cut by 0 bases and J by 8 bases, with 11 bases left in between. CDR1 is SGHRS and CDR2 is YFSETQ in the germline V gene. There are 13 residues in the CDR3. Here immunoSEQ multiplex PCR was the method, and the copy in TCRdb shows in-frame clones only, minus some. Altogether some 65,000 clones are present, more than 75% being singletons, with the ten largest covering 2.5% to 3.5%. This sample is part of a study of control samples from healthy donors and cancer patients. The chain has TRBV5-1 and TRBJ1-2; TRBD1 is a possible D gene (5 bases). Sequencing was performed on PBMCs. This TCR was sampled from a woman in her fifties or sixties with lung cancer. As DNA, the CDR3 is TGCGCCAGCAGCTTGGATATGGGGCTGGGCTACACCTTC. Translating gives CASSLDMGLGYTF. The full variable domain, completed using reference TRBV5-1 and TRBJ1-2, is KAGVTQTPRYLIKTRGQQVTLSCSPISGHRSVSWYQQTPGQGLQFLFEYFSETQRNKGNFPGRFSGRQFSNSRSEMNVSTLELGDSALYLCASSLDMGLGYTFGSGTRLTVV.